Each of the 14 T cell receptor beta chains below was sequenced from the same sample in a study of blood T cell repertoires in COVID-19. Some clones are missing from TCRdb's copy, which holds only in-frame ones; the method was immunoSEQ multiplex PCR. Of about 12,000 clones listed, around 90% are singletons. What was sequenced was peripheral blood. The receptors come from a human donor in a cohort sampled during active COVID-19.

CDR3 DNA: TGTGCCAGCAGCCTCACGACTAGCGGGAGGGCCATTGCCGGGGAGCTGTTTTTT. This codes for CASSLTTSGRAIAGELFF. The rearrangement uses TRBV9 and TRBJ2-2; 14 positions agree with TRBD2. J gave up 6 bases and V 4 bases, and 11 bases lay outside the gene matches. The germline gives CDR1 SGDLS, CDR2 YYNGEE. This CDR3 has 18 amino acids.

The chain is built from TRBV5-4 and TRBJ1-1, with D possibly being TRBD1 (5 bases). Germline V lookup: CDR1 SGHNT, CDR2 YYREEE (reference sequence). This CDR3 is built from 12 residues. With 0 bases removed from V and 11 bases from J, the gap between germline ends came to 11 bases. The CDR3 is CASSLAGTGAFF. DNA of the CDR3: TGTGCCAGCAGCTTGGCGGGGACTGGCGCTTTCTTT.

The chain is built from TRBV10-3 and TRBJ2-3; D not certain. From germline, CDR1 is ENHRY and CDR2 SYGVKD. V lost 0 bases and J lost 4, with 8 bases in between. This CDR3 spans 14 amino acids. The CDR3 is CAISESADSDTQYF. Here the CDR3 DNA reads TGTGCCATCAGTGAGTCGGCTGATTCAGATACGCAGTATTTT.

The chain has TRBV2 and TRBJ1-2; 8 nucleotides align to TRBD1. The trim removed 3 bases at V and 8 bases at J, leaving 5 bases unmatched. Looked up from germline, CDR1 is SNHLY and CDR2 is FYNNEI. The CDR3 is 13 amino acids. CDR3 DNA sequence: TGTGCCAGCAGTGATGTCAGGGGGCGAGGCTACACCTTC. Translated: CASSDVRGRGYTF.

This chain joins TRBV6-6 and TRBJ1-1, with D possibly TRBD1 on 5 matching bases. The CDR3 sequence is 15 residues long. V was pared by 2 bases and J by 1 base, with 11 bases between. The V gene's germline CDR1 is MNHNY and CDR2 SVGAGI (reference sequence). DNA of the CDR3: TGTGCCAGCAGTTACGCGGACATTAGGAACACTGAAGCTTTCTTT. This translates into CASSYADIRNTEAFF.

The chain uses TRBV2 and TRBJ2-5; D remains ambiguous. Germline V gene lookup returns CDR1 SNHLY and CDR2 FYNNEI. The CDR3 sequence is 14 residues long. Trimming removed 6 bases at V and 5 bases at J, with 16 bases between. Here the CDR3 reads CASSLGSNLETQYF. The DNA of the CDR3 is TGTGCCAGCAGCCTAGGCTCTAATTTGGAGACCCAGTACTTC.

The rearrangement joins TRBV4-3 to TRBJ1-1; no clear D. The ends were cut back, 1 base at V and 0 bases at J, with 12 bases in the middle. This CDR3 comprises 16 residues. The germline V gene has CDR1 LGHNA and CDR2 YSLEER. CDR3 amino acids: CASSQVKWYMNTEAFF. CDR3 DNA sequence: TGCGCCAGCAGCCAAGTGAAGTGGTACATGAACACTGAAGCTTTCTTT.

There are a few counts of this clone. CDR3 loop: CASSQESAWRAGGTGELFF. The DNA of the CDR3 is TGTGCCAGCAGCCAAGAGAGTGCTTGGCGGGCAGGAGGGACCGGGGAGCTGTTTTTT. The J gene is TRBJ2-2, the V gene TRBV3-1 (or the pseudogene TRBV3-2), with a weak D call TRBD2 (6 bases). CDR3 length: 19 amino acids. CDR1 is LGHDT, CDR2 YNNKEL, per germline (reference sequence). Deletions cut 0 bases from V and 5 bases from J, with 22 bases between.

A single count supports this clone. The gene calls are TRBV19 and TRBJ1-6, with 7 bases identical to TRBD1. Germline V gene sequence: CDR1 LNHDA, CDR2 SQIVND (reference sequence). V lost 7 bases, J lost 10 bases, and 19 bases stayed unmatched. The CDR3 covers 17 residues. CDR3 nucleotide sequence: TGTGCCAGTAACGCCCGGGGAACCAGGGGGAGTACATCACCCCTCCACTTT. Translation gives CASNARGTRGSTSPLHF.

The chain combines TRBV6-6 with TRBJ1-2, with 9 bases matching TRBD1. This CDR3 is 14 amino acids long. From germline, CDR1 is MNHNY and CDR2 SVGAGI (reference sequence). Trimming at V came to 6 bases and at J to 8 bases, leaving 10 bases not matched to a gene. The CDR3 loop is CASRRQGVEYGYTF. The CDR3 nucleotides read TGTGCCAGCAGGAGACAGGGGGTAGAGTACGGCTACACCTTC.

The chain recombines TRBV30 with TRBJ2-3, with a tentative D call TRBD2 (6 bases). V lost 4 bases to trimming and J lost 4 bases, with 15 bases between them. CDR3 size: 14 residues. The germline V gene has CDR1 GTSNPN and CDR2 SVGIG (reference sequence). The CDR3 loop is CAWMAGLVPDTQYF. CDR3 nucleotides: TGTGCCTGGATGGCGGGGTTAGTCCCAGATACGCAGTATTTT.

V gene TRBV19 combines with J gene TRBJ2-7, with 11 nucleotides matching TRBD2. Unmatched junction bases numbered 4, after V lost 6 bases and J lost 0 bases. CDR1 is LNHDA and CDR2 is SQIVND in the germline V gene (reference sequence). CDR3 size: 15 residues. The CDR3 sequence: CASSITSGSSYEQYF. For the CDR3, the DNA is TGTGCCAGTAGCATTACTAGCGGGAGCTCCTACGAGCAGTACTTC.

This chain links TRBV7-8 with TRBJ2-7, with D possibly being TRBD1 (5 bases). The germline CDR1 and CDR2 sequences are SGHVS and FQNEAQ. The CDR3 covers 13 residues. Trimming removed 5 bases at V and 3 bases at J, with 11 bases between. CDR3 loop: CASSPSDSYEQYF. The CDR3 DNA reads as TGTGCCAGCAGCCCGAGCGACAGCTACGAGCAGTACTTC.

The chain couples TRBV4-2 to TRBJ2-7; D uncertain. The V end lost 1 base, the J end lost 0 bases, and 10 bases lay between the germline ends. CDR1 is LGHNA, CDR2 YNFKEQ, per germline. The CDR3 consists of 15 residues. CDR3 sequence reads: CASSQALGTSYEQYF. The CDR3 DNA reads as TGTGCCAGCAGCCAAGCGCTAGGCACCTCCTACGAGCAGTACTTC.